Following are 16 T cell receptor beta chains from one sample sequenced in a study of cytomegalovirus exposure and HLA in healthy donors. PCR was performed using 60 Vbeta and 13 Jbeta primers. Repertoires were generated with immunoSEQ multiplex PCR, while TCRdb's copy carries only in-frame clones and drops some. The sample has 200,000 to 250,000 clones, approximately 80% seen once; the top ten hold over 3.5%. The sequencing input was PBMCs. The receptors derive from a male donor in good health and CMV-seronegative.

CDR3: CASSLPGAPDTQYF. In DNA, the CDR3 is TGTGCCAGCAGCTTACCGGGAGCCCCAGATACGCAGTATTTT. The V and J genes are TRBV5-4 and TRBJ2-3; a possible D gene is TRBD2 (6 bases). The CDR3 is 14 residues long. CDR1 is SGHNT, CDR2 YYREEE, per germline (reference sequence). The V end was cut by 2 bases, the J end by 4 bases, with 11 bases between.

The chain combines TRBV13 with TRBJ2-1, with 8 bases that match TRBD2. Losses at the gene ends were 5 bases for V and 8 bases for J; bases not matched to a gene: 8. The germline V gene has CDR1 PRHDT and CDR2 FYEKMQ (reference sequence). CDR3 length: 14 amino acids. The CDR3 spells CASSPRTSLDEQFF. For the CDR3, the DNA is TGTGCCAGCAGCCCCCGGACTAGCTTGGATGAGCAGTTCTTC.

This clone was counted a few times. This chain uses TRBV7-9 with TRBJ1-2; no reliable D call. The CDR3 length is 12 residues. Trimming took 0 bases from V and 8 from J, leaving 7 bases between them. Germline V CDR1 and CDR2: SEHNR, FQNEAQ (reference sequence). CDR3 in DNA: TGTGCCAGCAGCTTAGCCGGGGAAGGCTACACCTTC. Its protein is CASSLAGEGYTF. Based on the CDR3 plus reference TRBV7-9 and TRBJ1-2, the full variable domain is DTGVSQNPRHKITKRGQNVTFRCDPISEHNRLYWYRQTLGQGPEFLTYFQNEAQLEKSRLLSDRFSAERPKGSFSTLEIQRTEQGDSAMYLCASSLAGEGYTFGSGTRLTVV.

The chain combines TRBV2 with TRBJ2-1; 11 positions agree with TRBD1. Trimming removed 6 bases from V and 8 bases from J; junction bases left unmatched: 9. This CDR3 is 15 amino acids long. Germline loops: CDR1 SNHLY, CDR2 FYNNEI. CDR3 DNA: TGTGCCAGCAGCCCGGGACAGGGGGGCGTCGATGAGCAGTTCTTC. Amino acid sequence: CASSPGQGGVDEQFF. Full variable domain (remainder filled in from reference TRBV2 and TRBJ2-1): EPEVTQTPSHQVTQMGQEVILRCVPISNHLYFYWYRQILGQKVEFLVSFYNNEISEKSEIFDDQFSVERPDGSNFTLKIRSTKLEDSAMYFCASSPGQGGVDEQFFGPGTRLTVL.

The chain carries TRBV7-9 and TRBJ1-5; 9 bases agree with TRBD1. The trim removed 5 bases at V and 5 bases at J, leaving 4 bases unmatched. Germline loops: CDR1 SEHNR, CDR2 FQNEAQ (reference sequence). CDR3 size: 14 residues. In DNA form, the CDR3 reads TGTGCCAGCAGCACACAGGGGGCCGATCAGCCCCAGCATTTT. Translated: CASSTQGADQPQHF.

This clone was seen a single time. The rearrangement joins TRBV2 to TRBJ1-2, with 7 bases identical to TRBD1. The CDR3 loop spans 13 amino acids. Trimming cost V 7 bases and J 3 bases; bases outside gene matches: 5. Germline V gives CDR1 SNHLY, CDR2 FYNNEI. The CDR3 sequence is CASKDRAHYGYTF. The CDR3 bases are TGTGCCAGCAAAGACAGGGCTCACTATGGCTACACCTTC.

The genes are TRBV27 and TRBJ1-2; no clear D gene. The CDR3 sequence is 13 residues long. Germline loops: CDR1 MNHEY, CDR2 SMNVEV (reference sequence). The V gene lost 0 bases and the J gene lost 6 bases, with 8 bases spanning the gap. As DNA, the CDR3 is TGTGCCAGCAGTTTATCGGCAGGCGATGGCTACACCTTC. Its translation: CASSLSAGDGYTF.

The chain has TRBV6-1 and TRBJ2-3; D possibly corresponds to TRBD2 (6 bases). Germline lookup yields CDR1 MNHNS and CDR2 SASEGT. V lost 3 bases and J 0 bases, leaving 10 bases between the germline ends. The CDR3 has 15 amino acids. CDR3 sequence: CASSDSGASTDTQYF. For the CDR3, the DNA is TGTGCCAGCAGTGATAGCGGCGCTAGCACAGATACGCAGTATTTT.

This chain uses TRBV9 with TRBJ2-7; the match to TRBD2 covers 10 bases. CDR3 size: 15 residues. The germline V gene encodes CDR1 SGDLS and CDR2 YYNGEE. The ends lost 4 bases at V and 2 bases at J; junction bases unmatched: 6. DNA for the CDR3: TGTGCCAGCAGCCCAGGGACTAGCGTGGCCTACGAGCAGTACTTC. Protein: CASSPGTSVAYEQYF.

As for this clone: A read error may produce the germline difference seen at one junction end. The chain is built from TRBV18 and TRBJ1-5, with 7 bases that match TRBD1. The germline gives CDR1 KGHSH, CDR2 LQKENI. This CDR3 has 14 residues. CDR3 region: CASSPQGNNQPQHF. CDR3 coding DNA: TGTGCCAGCTCGCCACAGGGGAACAATCAGCCCCAGCATTTT.

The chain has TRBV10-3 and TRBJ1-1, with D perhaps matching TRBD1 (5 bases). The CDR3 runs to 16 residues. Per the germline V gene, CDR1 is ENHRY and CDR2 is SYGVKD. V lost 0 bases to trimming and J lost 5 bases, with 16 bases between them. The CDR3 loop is CAISESPGRGLTEAFF. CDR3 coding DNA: TGTGCCATCAGTGAGTCCCCGGGGCGGGGGTTAACTGAAGCTTTCTTT.

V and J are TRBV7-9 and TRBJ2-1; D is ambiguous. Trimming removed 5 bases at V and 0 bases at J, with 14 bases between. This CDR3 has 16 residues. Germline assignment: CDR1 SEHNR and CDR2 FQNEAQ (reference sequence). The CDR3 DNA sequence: TGTGCCAGCAGCCCGACTGGAACCAGCTCCTACAATGAGCAGTTCTTC. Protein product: CASSPTGTSSYNEQFF.

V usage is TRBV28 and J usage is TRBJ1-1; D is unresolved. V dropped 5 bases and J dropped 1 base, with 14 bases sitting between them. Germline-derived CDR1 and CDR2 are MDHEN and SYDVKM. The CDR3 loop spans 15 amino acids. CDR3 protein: CASSPRSVSNTEAFF. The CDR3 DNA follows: TGTGCCAGCAGTCCCCGCTCGGTCTCGAACACTGAAGCTTTCTTT.

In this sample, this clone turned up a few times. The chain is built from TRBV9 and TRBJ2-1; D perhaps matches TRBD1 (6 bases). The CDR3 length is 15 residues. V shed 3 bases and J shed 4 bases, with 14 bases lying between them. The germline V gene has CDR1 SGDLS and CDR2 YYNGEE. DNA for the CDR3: TGTGCCAGCAGCGCCACAGGGAGTGGGTACAATGAGCAGTTCTTC. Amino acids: CASSATGSGYNEQFF.

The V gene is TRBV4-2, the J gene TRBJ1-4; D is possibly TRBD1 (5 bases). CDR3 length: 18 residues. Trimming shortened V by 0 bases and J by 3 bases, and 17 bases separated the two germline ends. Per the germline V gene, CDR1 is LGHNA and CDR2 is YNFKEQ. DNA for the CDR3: TGTGCCAGCAGCCAAGATTTGGCAAGGGGCGCAGCTAATGAAAAACTGTTTTTT. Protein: CASSQDLARGAANEKLFF.

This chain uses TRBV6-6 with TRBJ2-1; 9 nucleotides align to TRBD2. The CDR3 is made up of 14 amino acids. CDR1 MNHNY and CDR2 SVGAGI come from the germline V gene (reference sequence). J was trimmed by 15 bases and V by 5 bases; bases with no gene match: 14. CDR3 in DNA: TGTGCCAGCAGTCACCGAGGGCTAGCGGGAAATTGGTTCTTC. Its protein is CASSHRGLAGNWFF.